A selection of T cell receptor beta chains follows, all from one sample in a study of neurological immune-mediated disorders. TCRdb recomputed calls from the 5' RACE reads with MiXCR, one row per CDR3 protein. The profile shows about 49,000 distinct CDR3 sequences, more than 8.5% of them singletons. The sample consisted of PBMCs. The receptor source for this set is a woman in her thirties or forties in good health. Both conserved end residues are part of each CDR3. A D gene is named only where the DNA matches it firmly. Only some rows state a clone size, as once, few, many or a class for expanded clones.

CASSLSGYTDTQYF	TGTGCCAGCAGCTTAAGCGGATACACAGATACGCAGTATTTT	many	TRBV5-5	TRBJ2-3	-
CASSTQGAENQPQHF	TGTGCCAGCAGCACACAGGGGGCCGAAAATCAGCCCCAGCATTTT	many	TRBV9	TRBJ1-5	TRBD1
CASSLGQGEGEKLFF	TGCGCCAGCAGCTTAGGACAGGGAGAAGGTGAAAAACTGTTTTTT	many	TRBV5-1	TRBJ1-4	TRBD1
CASSSGLSSYNEQFF	TGCGCCAGCAGCTCCGGACTGAGCTCCTACAATGAGCAGTTCTTC	many	TRBV5-1	TRBJ2-1	-
CSWGVAPQIQYF	TGCAGCTGGGGGGTGGCGCCCCAGATCCAGTACTTC	-	TRBV29-1	TRBJ2-5	-
CAIGARTNYGYTF	TGTGCCATCGGGGCAAGGACGAACTATGGCTACACCTTC	many	TRBV10-3	TRBJ1-2	-
CASSYWPLREAYNEQFF	TGTGCCAGCAGTTACTGGCCCCTGCGGGAGGCCTACAATGAGCAGTTCTTC	many	TRBV6-5	TRBJ2-1	TRBD2
CSAGRVLGNTEAFF	TGCAGCGCTGGAAGGGTTTTGGGGAACACTGAAGCTTTCTTT	many	TRBV29-1	TRBJ1-1	-
CASSEGRSYGYTF	TGTGCCAGCAGCGAGGGGCGGAGCTATGGCTACACCTTC	many	TRBV6-5	TRBJ1-2	-
CAISDLKTGDGGYTF	TGTGCCATCAGTGACCTGAAGACAGGTGACGGTGGCTACACCTTC	many	TRBV10-3	TRBJ1-2	-
CSALKGKTDTQYF	TGCAGTGCTTTGAAGGGGAAAACAGATACGCAGTATTTT	many	TRBV20-1	TRBJ2-3	-
CATSRDGDTEAFF	TGTGCCACCAGCAGAGATGGCGACACTGAAGCTTTCTTT	-	TRBV15	TRBJ1-1	-
CASSPGPATQYF	TGTGCCAGCTCACCAGGCCCTGCGACCCAGTACTTC	-	TRBV18	TRBJ2-5	-
CASSYSSPSENVVERTYSYNEQFF	TGTGCCAGCAGTTACTCTTCGCCTAGCGAGAATGTCGTTGAACGGACCTACTCCTACAATGAGCAGTTCTTC	few	TRBV6-2/TRBV6-3	TRBJ2-1	-
CASSLDQETQYF	TGCGCCAGCAGCTTGGACCAAGAGACCCAGTACTTC	-	TRBV5-1	TRBJ2-5	-
CASSSRLGGADTQYF	TGTGCCAGCAGCTCCCGTCTGGGGGGCGCAGATACGCAGTATTTT	many	TRBV7-8	TRBJ2-3	-
CASSLYGNNIQYF	TGCGCCAGCAGCTTGTACGGAAACAACATTCAGTACTTC	many	TRBV5-1	TRBJ2-4	-
CSASLGVILSTDTQYF	TGCAGTGCTTCTCTCGGGGTGATCCTCAGCACAGATACGCAGTATTTT	many	TRBV20-1	TRBJ2-3	-
CASRTYTGTGYNEQFF	TGTGCCAGCAGGACATATACCGGGACAGGTTACAATGAGCAGTTCTTC	many	TRBV27	TRBJ2-1	TRBD1
CSVETVREGYTF	TGCAGCGTCGAGACAGTTCGGGAGGGCTACACCTTC	many	TRBV29-1	TRBJ1-2	-
CASSLGPGNEAFF	TGTGCCAGCAGCTTAGGTCCGGGAAATGAAGCTTTCTTT	many	TRBV7-2	TRBJ1-1	-
CASSQGLGRETQYF	TGCGCCAGCAGCCAAGGCCTCGGGAGGGAGACCCAGTACTTC	many	TRBV4-1	TRBJ2-5	TRBD2
CAISDPGRGLVGTEAFF	TGTGCCATCAGTGACCCAGGCAGGGGGTTGGTAGGCACTGAAGCTTTCTTT	many	TRBV10-3	TRBJ1-1	TRBD1
CASSSKTSGSNDEQFF	TGCGCCAGCAGCTCCAAAACTAGCGGGAGTAACGATGAGCAGTTCTTC	many	TRBV5-1	TRBJ2-1	TRBD2
CASSGRRYEKLFF	TGTGCCAGCAGTGGGAGGCGGTATGAAAAACTGTTTTTT	many	TRBV6-5	TRBJ1-4	-
CASSLGFPGEAFF	TGCGCCAGCAGCTTGGGTTTCCCGGGTGAAGCTTTCTTT	many	TRBV5-1	TRBJ1-1	-
CASSPDPGVNIQYF	TGCGCCAGCAGCCCCGACCCGGGGGTTAACATTCAGTACTTC	medium-sized	TRBV5-1	TRBJ2-4	-